This T cell receptor (beta chain) is from a study of T cell responses to AZD1222 COVID-19 vaccine. Study conclusions and caveats: After two AZD1222 doses, spike-specific TCR breadth and depth rose versus day 0. Scientists sampled the repertoires only once the peak T cell response had passed.

As for this clone: The antigen remains undetermined.

TCRdb's table, derived via immunoSEQ multiplex PCR, lists solely in-frame clones and lacks some. Found here are over 150,000 clones, less than 90% of them singletons; the top ten hold around 3%. This CDR3 contains 13 residues. Germline V gene data show CDR1 as SGHRS and CDR2 as YFSETQ. V was clipped by 5 bases and J by 2 bases, with 11 bases between them. The sequence was collected from an adult in good health. The V gene is TRBV5-1, the J gene TRBJ2-7, with D possibly TRBD1 on 5 matching bases. Sample: peripheral blood, taken on day 0 of AZD1222 vaccination. In DNA, the CDR3 is TGCGCCAGCAGAGAGGACACGACCTACGAGCAGTACTTC. Protein sequence: CASREDTTYEQYF.